This passage covers 8 T cell receptor beta chains from one sample sequenced in a study of shared clonotypes between healthy human individuals (dated by TCRdb to about 2020). CD8 naive samples were CD45RO-negative cells positively selected for CCR7, giving a CD45RA+CCR7+ population that excluded TemRA cells. Library construction relied on the immunoSEQ multiplex PCR assay. As stored in TCRdb, this immuneACCESS dataset retains in-frame rearrangements with V and J assigned. A fraction of the clones does not appear; measured against another copy, unresolved V genes explain less than half of the discrepancy, and the remainder lacks a known reason. This sample comprises approximately 2,200,000 clones, approximately 94% of them detected only once. Together, the top ten hold around 1.7% of the sample. Specimen: naive CD8+ T cells from PBMCs. This sample's cell subset or site label indicates: CD45RA+CCR7+. These receptors all come from a man between 18 and 35 years old in good health. Some clones in this sample may be carry-over from other donors' samples.

The gene calls are TRBV13 and TRBJ2-7; D gene unclear. CDR1 is PRHDT, CDR2 FYEKMQ, per germline (reference sequence). Trimming stripped 4 bases from V and 1 base from J, with 11 bases between. This CDR3 is built from 14 residues. The CDR3: CASSSGETSYEQYF. CDR3 sequence (DNA): TGTGCCAGCAGCTCTGGCGAGACATCCTACGAGCAGTACTTC.

The chain couples TRBV5-5 to TRBJ2-5; D remains ambiguous. This CDR3 comprises 14 residues. V was trimmed by 2 bases and J by 0 bases, leaving 8 bases between them. The germline V gene has CDR1 SGHKS and CDR2 YYEKEE (reference sequence). CDR3 sequence (DNA): TGTGCCAGCAGCTTAGGCCGGAACCAAGAGACCCAGTACTTC. Protein: CASSLGRNQETQYF. Together with reference TRBV5-5 and TRBJ2-5, the CDR3 gives the full variable domain: DAGVTQSPTHLIKTRGQQVTLRCSPISGHKSVSWYQQVLGQGPQFIFQYYEKEERGRGNFPDRFSARQFPNYSSELNVNALLLGDSALYLCASSLGRNQETQYFGPGTRLLVL.

This clone was seen just once. CDR3 sequence (DNA): TGTGCCAGCAGCTTGGGGACAGAGTACGAGCAGTACTTC. This encodes CASSLGTEYEQYF. The chain combines TRBV5-4 with TRBJ2-7, with D perhaps matching TRBD1 (6 bases). V lost 0 bases, J lost 4 bases, and 8 bases lay in between. The CDR3 has 13 residues. Germline CDR1 and CDR2: SGHNT and YYREEE (reference sequence).

A word on this clone: Other nucleotide sequences from this sample produce the same CDR3. J is TRBJ2-7 and V is TRBV9; tentatively, D is TRBD2 (6 bases). With 0 bases removed from V and 2 bases from J, the gap between germline ends came to 9 bases. Germline CDR1 is SGDLS and CDR2 is YYNGEE. The CDR3 runs to 14 residues. CDR3 nucleotide sequence: TGTGCCAGCAGCGTAGCAACGGGAGCCTACGAGCAGTACTTC. Its translation is CASSVATGAYEQYF.

V gene TRBV15 combines with J gene TRBJ2-1, with TRBD2 identical over 15 bases. CDR1 is LNHNV and CDR2 is YYDKDF in the germline V gene (reference sequence). The CDR3 contains 17 residues. V trimming: 6 bases; J trimming: 9 bases; junction bases outside the gene matches: 12. CDR3 DNA: TGTGCCACCAGGAAGGTGCAGCGGACTAGCGGGAGGGGTGAGCAGTTCTTC. Translated, it gives CATRKVQRTSGRGEQFF.

This clone showed up just once. The genes are TRBV30 and TRBJ2-5; TRBD2 agrees at 8 bases. The CDR3 covers 15 residues. The J segment lost 3 bases and the V segment lost 5 bases, leaving 11 bases of the junction unmatched. Germline CDR1 GTSNPN, CDR2 SVGIG (reference sequence). CDR3 coding DNA: TGTGCCTGGGGCCCGGTAGGCGGGGGGAAAGAGACCCAGTACTTC. It encodes CAWGPVGGGKETQYF.

The CDR3 spells CASSKERTSGIAKNIQYF. CDR3 nucleotide sequence: TGTGCCAGCAGCAAAGAGAGGACTAGCGGGATAGCCAAAAACATTCAGTACTTC. The V call is TRBV21-1, the J call TRBJ2-4; the table's D gene call, TRBD2, was not cross checked with the DNA. TRBV21-1 is deemed a pseudogene. The CDR3 contains 18 residues.

A note on this clone: This specimen includes other DNA sequences encoding the same CDR3. The chain couples TRBV27 to TRBJ2-2, with D possibly TRBD2 on 6 matching bases. V gave up 0 bases and J gave up 6 bases, with 8 bases separating them. The CDR3 sequence is 14 residues long. Germline V lookup: CDR1 MNHEY, CDR2 SMNVEV (reference sequence). CDR3 bases: TGTGCCAGCAGTTTATCGCGGGGTGCCGGGGAGCTGTTTTTT. It yields the protein CASSLSRGAGELFF.